Following are 17 T cell receptor beta chains from one sample sequenced in a study of blood T cell repertoires in COVID-19. The method was immunoSEQ multiplex PCR; TCRdb's version includes in-frame clones alone and lacks a portion of them. Counted here are fewer than 250,000 clones, 80% to 90% occurring once; the ten biggest clones make up 20%. Material for sequencing was peripheral blood. These receptors all come from a human donor in a cohort sampled during active COVID-19.

The J gene is TRBJ2-5, the V gene TRBV6-1; a weak D match, TRBD2 (5 bases). The CDR3 has 15 residues. Germline CDR1 MNHNS, CDR2 SASEGT. Trimming shortened V by 3 bases and J by 3 bases, and 14 bases separated the two germline ends. In DNA form, the CDR3 reads TGTGCCAGCAGTGAGAGATCGGGGTCCGAAGAGACCCAGTACTTC. Its protein is CASSERSGSEETQYF.

The chain's CDR3 is CASSGPGSYNEQFF. As DNA, the CDR3 is TGTGCCAGCAGCGGGCCGGGTTCCTACAATGAGCAGTTCTTC. The gene calls are TRBV9 and TRBJ2-1, with D hard to call. In germline, CDR1 is SGDLS, CDR2 YYNGEE. Trimming stripped 3 bases from V and 1 base from J, with 8 bases between. This CDR3 is built from 14 residues.

The V gene is TRBV18, the J gene TRBJ1-1; 7 bases agree with TRBD1. Trimming took 3 bases from V and 5 from J; bases not matched to a gene: 9. The CDR3 loop spans 15 amino acids. Germline CDR1 is KGHSH and CDR2 is LQKENI. CDR3 amino acids: CASSPVEGARTEAFF. CDR3 in DNA: TGTGCCAGCTCACCCGTTGAGGGGGCGCGGACTGAAGCTTTCTTT.

V usage is TRBV24-1 and J usage is TRBJ2-2, with D possibly matching TRBD2 (5 bases). Germline values: CDR1 KGHDR, CDR2 SFDVKD. CDR3 size: 14 residues. V dropped 5 bases and J dropped 5 bases, with 11 bases sitting between them. The CDR3 coding sequence is TGTGCCACCAGTGGGGGAGAACGGACCGGGGAGCTGTTTTTT. Translation: CATSGGERTGELFF.

The chain's CDR3 is CAGDPQRGGPFSDTQYF. In nucleotides, the CDR3 is TGTGCCGGAGATCCCCAGCGGGGGGGCCCTTTTTCAGATACGCAGTATTTT. This sequence joins TRBV30 and TRBJ2-3; 10 bases align to TRBD2. The CDR3 totals 17 residues. CDR1 and CDR2 (germline): GTSNPN, SVGIG (reference sequence). Losses at the gene ends were 8 bases for V and 4 bases for J; bases not matched to a gene: 18.

The CDR3 DNA follows: TGCGCCAGCAGCTTGAGAGGGCTACCCTCCACTGAAGCTTTCTTT. It is translated as CASSLRGLPSTEAFF. The chain has TRBV5-1 and TRBJ1-1; D not resolved. The germline V and J ends were trimmed by 1 base and 4 bases, with 14 bases remaining between them. The CDR3 contains 15 residues. The germline CDR1 and CDR2 sequences are SGHRS and YFSETQ.

V gene TRBV28 combines with J gene TRBJ2-7; D call uncertain. Trimming left V 6 bases short and J 0 bases short, with 9 bases between. Germline assignment: CDR1 MDHEN and CDR2 SYDVKM. The CDR3 has 13 amino acids. The chain's CDR3 is CASSWRSSYEQYF. The CDR3 region has the DNA TGTGCCAGCAGCTGGCGGAGCTCCTACGAGCAGTACTTC.

The chain joins TRBV19 to TRBJ1-5, with no clear D. CDR1 is LNHDA, CDR2 SQIVND, per germline (reference sequence). This CDR3 comprises 15 residues. Trimming left V 7 bases short and J 1 base short, with 14 bases between. The CDR3 region is CASTIPRGSNQPQHF. The DNA for the CDR3 is TGTGCCAGTACCATACCCCGAGGGAGCAATCAGCCCCAGCATTTT.

The V call is TRBV18, the J call TRBJ1-6, with D hard to call. Trimming left V 2 bases short and J 7 bases short, with 15 bases between. This CDR3 spans 16 amino acids. Germline-derived CDR1 and CDR2 are KGHSH and LQKENI. The DNA for the CDR3 is TGTGCCAGCTCACCAGAGCTTATGGGCCCAAATTCACCCCTCCACTTT. Residues: CASSPELMGPNSPLHF.

This chain connects TRBV7-2 to TRBJ2-1; 7 bases are a match to TRBD1. V shed 5 bases, J shed 7 bases, and the junction held 8 bases outside the gene matches. The CDR3 is 14 amino acids. Per the germline V gene, CDR1 is SGHTA and CDR2 is FQGNSA. CDR3 sequence (DNA): TGTGCCAGCAGCCATGGGACAGCCCGGAATGAGCAGTTCTTC. It yields the protein CASSHGTARNEQFF.

The genes are TRBV5-1 and TRBJ1-1; D unresolved. CDR3 size: 15 residues. Germline values: CDR1 SGHRS, CDR2 YFSETQ. Trimming took off 4 bases at V and 2 bases at J, with 15 bases between the two ends. CDR3 in amino acids: CASSMWARYNTEAFF. The CDR3 DNA is TGCGCCAGCAGCATGTGGGCCCGGTATAACACTGAAGCTTTCTTT.

This chain connects TRBV19 to TRBJ1-1; D is perhaps TRBD1 (6 bases). This CDR3 has 14 residues. V was clipped by 10 bases and J by 4 bases, with 19 bases between them. CDR1 and CDR2 from the germline V gene are LNHDA and SQIVND (reference sequence). CDR3 nucleotide sequence: TGTGCCACTTATCAACAGGGAAGGCGCACTGAAGCTTTCTTT. Amino acid sequence: CATYQQGRRTEAFF.

The gene calls are TRBV3-1 (or the pseudogene TRBV3-2) and TRBJ1-2, with a tentative D call TRBD1 (6 bases). CDR3 length: 13 amino acids. V dropped 3 bases and J dropped 7 bases, with 12 bases sitting between them. Germline V gene sequence: CDR1 LGHDT, CDR2 YNNKEL (reference sequence). The CDR3 spells CASSHLNRVGYTF. Here the CDR3 DNA reads TGTGCCAGCAGCCACCTTAACAGGGTTGGCTACACCTTC.

The rearrangement joins TRBV15 to TRBJ2-1, with TRBD2 as a possible D gene (5 bases). There are 15 residues in the CDR3. Germline values: CDR1 LNHNV, CDR2 YYDKDF (reference sequence). The germline V and J ends were trimmed by 1 base and 1 base, with 8 bases remaining between them. The CDR3 nucleotides read TGTGCCACCAGCAGAGCGGGGAGTTCCTACAATGAGCAGTTCTTC. Translated: CATSRAGSSYNEQFF.

This chain uses TRBV24-1 with TRBJ2-5; the D is unclear. Germline CDR1 reads KGHDR; CDR2 reads SFDVKD. Trimming stripped 9 bases from V and 2 bases from J, with 18 bases between. There are 15 residues in the CDR3. The CDR3: CATSGFTAYQETQYF. DNA of the CDR3: TGTGCCACCTCCGGATTCACAGCTTATCAAGAGACCCAGTACTTC.

Only a few counts were recorded for this clone. The CDR3 region has the DNA TGTGCCAGCAGCCACAGGGCCACCGGGGAGCTGTTTTTT. The encoded protein is CASSHRATGELFF. The chain uses TRBV3-1 (or the pseudogene TRBV3-2) and TRBJ2-2, with a weak D call TRBD1 (5 bases). This CDR3 region has 13 residues. CDR1 LGHDT and CDR2 YNNKEL come from the germline V gene (reference sequence). V was cut by 3 bases and J by 4 bases, with 6 bases left in between.

About this clone itself: The same CDR3 arises from other DNA sequences in this sample as well. V is TRBV5-1 and J is TRBJ2-3; D ambiguous. V was pared by 7 bases and J by 5 bases, with 8 bases between. Germline values: CDR1 SGHRS, CDR2 YFSETQ. The CDR3 has 11 amino acids. For the CDR3, the DNA is TGCGCCAGCCAGTTGTTAGATACGCAGTATTTT. Protein product: CASQLLDTQYF.